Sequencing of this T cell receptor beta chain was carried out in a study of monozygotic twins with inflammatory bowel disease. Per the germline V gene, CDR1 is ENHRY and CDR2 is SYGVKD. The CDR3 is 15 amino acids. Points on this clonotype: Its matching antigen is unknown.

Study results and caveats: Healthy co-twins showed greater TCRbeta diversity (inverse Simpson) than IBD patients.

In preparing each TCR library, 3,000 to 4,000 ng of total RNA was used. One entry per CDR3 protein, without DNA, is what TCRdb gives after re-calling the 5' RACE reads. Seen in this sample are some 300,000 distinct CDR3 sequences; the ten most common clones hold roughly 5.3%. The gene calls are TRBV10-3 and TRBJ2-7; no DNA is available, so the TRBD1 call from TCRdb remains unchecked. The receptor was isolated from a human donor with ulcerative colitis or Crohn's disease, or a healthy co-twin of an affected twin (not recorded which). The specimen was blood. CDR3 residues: CAISERGQTTYEQYF.